This T cell receptor beta chain was recovered during a study of OX40 agonist ivuxolimab in advanced cancers. General study results and limits: Partial responders receiving 0.1-3.0 mg/kg showed among the lowest clonal expansion. In the expanded peripheral T cells, antigen specificity was never determined. Certain nonresponders additionally had low normalized T-cell clonal expansion.

Comments on this clone: As yet, its antigen is unknown.

The germline gives CDR1 MDHEN, CDR2 SYDVKM. This CDR3 spans 14 amino acids. Trimming pared 3 bases from V and 3 bases from J, leaving 9 bases between. The assay was immunoSEQ multiplex PCR, and TCRdb's table has in-frame clones only and misses some. The top ten hold 15% of the sample, which has around 40,000 clones, approximately 84% seen once. The V gene is TRBV28, the J gene TRBJ1-5; perhaps TRBD1 as D (6 bases). This TCR was recovered from an adult with an advanced solid tumor such as melanoma, head and neck, liver or kidney cancer. The sequenced sample was CD4+ or CD8+ T cells sorted from blood, obtained in a trial of the OX40 agonist ivuxolimab. The CDR3 is CASSFPGVNQPQHF. DNA of the CDR3: TGTGCCAGCAGTTTCCCAGGGGTCAATCAGCCCCAGCATTTT.